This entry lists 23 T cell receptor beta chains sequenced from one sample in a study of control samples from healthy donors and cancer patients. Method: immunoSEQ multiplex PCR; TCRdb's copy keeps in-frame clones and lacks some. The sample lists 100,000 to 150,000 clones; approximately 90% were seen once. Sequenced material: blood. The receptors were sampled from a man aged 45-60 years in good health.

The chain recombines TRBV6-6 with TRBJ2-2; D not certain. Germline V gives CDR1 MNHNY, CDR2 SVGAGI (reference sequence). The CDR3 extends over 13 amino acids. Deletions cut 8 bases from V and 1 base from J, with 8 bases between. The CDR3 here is CASALLNTGELFF. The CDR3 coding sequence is TGTGCCAGCGCTCTCCTGAACACCGGGGAGCTGTTTTTT.

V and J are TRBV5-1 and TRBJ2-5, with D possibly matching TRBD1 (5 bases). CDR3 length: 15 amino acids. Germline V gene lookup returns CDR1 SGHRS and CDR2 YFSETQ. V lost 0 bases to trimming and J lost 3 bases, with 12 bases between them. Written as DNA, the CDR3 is TGCGCCAGCAGCTTGGGGACCGACAGCAAAGAGACCCAGTACTTC. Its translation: CASSLGTDSKETQYF.

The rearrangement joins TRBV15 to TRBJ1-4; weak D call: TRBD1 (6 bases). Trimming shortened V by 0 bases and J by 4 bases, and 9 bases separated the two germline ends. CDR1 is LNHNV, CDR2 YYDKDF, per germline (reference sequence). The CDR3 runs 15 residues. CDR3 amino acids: CATSRDQGINEKLFF. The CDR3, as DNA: TGTGCCACCAGCAGAGATCAGGGGATTAATGAAAAACTGTTTTTT.

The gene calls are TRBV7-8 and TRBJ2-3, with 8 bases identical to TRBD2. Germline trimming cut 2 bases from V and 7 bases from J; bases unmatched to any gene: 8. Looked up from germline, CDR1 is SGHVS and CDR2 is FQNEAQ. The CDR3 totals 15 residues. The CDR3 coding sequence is TGTGCCAGCAGCTTACGAACGGGGGGGGACCATACGCAGTATTTT. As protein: CASSLRTGGDHTQYF.

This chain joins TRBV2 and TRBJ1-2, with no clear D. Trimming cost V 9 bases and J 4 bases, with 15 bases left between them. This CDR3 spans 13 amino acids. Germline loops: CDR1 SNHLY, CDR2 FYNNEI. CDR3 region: CASRSQAFYGYTF. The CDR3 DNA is TGTGCCAGTCGGAGCCAGGCTTTCTATGGCTACACCTTC.

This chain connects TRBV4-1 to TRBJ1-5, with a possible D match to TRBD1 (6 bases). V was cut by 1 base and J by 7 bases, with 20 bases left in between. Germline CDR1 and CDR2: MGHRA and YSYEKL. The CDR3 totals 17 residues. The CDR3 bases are TGCGCCAGCAGCCAAGGGTCTGCGGGGGGCGCAGGGCAGCCCCAGCATTTT. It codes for CASSQGSAGGAGQPQHF.

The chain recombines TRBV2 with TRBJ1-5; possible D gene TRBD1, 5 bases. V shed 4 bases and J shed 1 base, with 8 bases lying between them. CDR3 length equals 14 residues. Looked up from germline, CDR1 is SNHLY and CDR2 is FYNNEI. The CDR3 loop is CASSVAGSNQPQHF. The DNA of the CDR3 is TGTGCCAGCAGTGTCGCAGGGAGCAATCAGCCCCAGCATTTT.

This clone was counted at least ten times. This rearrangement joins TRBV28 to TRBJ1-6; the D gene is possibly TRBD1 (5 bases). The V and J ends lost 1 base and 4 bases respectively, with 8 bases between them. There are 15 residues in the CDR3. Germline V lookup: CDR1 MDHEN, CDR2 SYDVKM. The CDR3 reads CASSLSRQYNSPLHF. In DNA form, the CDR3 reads TGTGCCAGCAGTTTATCGAGACAGTATAATTCACCCCTCCACTTT.

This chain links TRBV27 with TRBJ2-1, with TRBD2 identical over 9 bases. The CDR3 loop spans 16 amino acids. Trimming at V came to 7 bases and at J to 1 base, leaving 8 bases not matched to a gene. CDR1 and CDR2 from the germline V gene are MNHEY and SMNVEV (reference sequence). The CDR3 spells CASIQKLAGSYNEQFF. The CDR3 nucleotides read TGTGCCAGCATCCAGAAGCTAGCGGGGTCCTACAATGAGCAGTTCTTC.

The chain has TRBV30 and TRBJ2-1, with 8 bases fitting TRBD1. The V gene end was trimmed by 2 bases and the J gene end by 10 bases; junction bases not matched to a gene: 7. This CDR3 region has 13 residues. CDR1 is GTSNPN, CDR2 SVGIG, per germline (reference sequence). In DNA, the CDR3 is TGTGCCTGGAGTAAGACAGGGGATGGCGAGCAGTTCTTC. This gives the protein CAWSKTGDGEQFF.

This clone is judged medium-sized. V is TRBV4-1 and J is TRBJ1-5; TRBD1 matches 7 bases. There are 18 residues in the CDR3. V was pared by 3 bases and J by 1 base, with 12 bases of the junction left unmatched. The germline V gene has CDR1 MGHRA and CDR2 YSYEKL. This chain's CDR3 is CASSQHRRTGDSNQPQHF. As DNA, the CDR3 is TGCGCCAGCAGCCAGCACAGGCGAACAGGGGACAGCAATCAGCCCCAGCATTTT.

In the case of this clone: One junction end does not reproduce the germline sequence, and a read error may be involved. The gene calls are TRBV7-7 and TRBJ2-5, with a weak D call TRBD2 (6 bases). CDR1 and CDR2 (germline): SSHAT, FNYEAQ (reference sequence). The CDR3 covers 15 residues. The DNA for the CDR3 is TGTGCTAGCAGCTTAGCACGGGGGATCCAAGAGACCCAGTACTTC. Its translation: CASSLARGIQETQYF.

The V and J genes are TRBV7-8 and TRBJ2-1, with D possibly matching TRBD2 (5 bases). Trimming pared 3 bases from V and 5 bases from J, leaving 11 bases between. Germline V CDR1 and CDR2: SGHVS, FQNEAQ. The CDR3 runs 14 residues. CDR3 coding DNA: TGTGCCAGCAGCTTCAGATCGCGGGACAATGAGCAGTTCTTC. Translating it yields CASSFRSRDNEQFF.

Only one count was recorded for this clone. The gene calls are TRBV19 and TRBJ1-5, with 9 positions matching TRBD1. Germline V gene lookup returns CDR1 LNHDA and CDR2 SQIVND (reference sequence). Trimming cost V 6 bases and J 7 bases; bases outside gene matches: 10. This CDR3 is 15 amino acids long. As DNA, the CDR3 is TGTGCCAGTAGACATGACAGGGGGATCGGGCAGCCCCAGCATTTT. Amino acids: CASRHDRGIGQPQHF.

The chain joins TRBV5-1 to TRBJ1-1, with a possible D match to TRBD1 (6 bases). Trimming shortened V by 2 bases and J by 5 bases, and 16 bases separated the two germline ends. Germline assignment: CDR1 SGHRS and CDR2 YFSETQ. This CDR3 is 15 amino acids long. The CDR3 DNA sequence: TGCGCCAGCAGCTTTGGGGGCAACTGGGGGACTGAAGCTTTCTTT. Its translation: CASSFGGNWGTEAFF. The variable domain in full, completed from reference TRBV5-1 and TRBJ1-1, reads KAGVTQTPRYLIKTRGQQVTLSCSPISGHRSVSWYQQTPGQGLQFLFEYFSETQRNKGNFPGRFSGRQFSNSRSEMNVSTLELGDSALYLCASSFGGNWGTEAFFGQGTRLTVV.

The CDR3 sequence: CASGIGTYQETQYF. For the CDR3, the DNA is TGTGCTAGTGGAATAGGGACATACCAAGAGACCCAGTACTTC. The chain has TRBV12-5 and TRBJ2-5; TRBD1 might be the D (6 bases). This CDR3 contains 14 residues. V was pared by 6 bases and J by 0 bases, with 11 bases between. Germline CDR1 is LGHNT and CDR2 is FRNRAP.

CDR3 sequence reads: CASSLWTVETQYF. Written as DNA, the CDR3 is TGTGCCAGCAGCTTATGGACAGTTGAGACCCAGTACTTC. This chain joins TRBV5-6 and TRBJ2-5; maybe TRBD1 (6 bases). Per germline, CDR1 SGHDT and CDR2 YYEEEE. The CDR3 covers 13 residues. V lost 2 bases and J 5 bases, leaving 10 bases between the germline ends.

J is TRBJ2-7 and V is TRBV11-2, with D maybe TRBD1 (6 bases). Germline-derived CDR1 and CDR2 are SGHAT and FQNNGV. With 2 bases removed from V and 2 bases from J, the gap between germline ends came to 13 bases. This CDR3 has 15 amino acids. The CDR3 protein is CASSLTPGEPYEQYF. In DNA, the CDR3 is TGTGCCAGCAGCTTAACCCCAGGGGAACCCTACGAGCAGTACTTC.

CDR3 sequence (DNA): TGTGCCAGTAGTCCCCGGAACCCTCGGGGGAGCAATCAGCCCCAGCATTTT. It encodes CASSPRNPRGSNQPQHF. This chain joins TRBV19 and TRBJ1-5; the D gene is possibly TRBD1 (5 bases). With 5 bases removed from V and 1 base from J, the gap between germline ends came to 18 bases. Germline values: CDR1 LNHDA, CDR2 SQIVND (reference sequence). The CDR3 sequence is 17 residues long. Full variable domain (remainder filled in from reference TRBV19 and TRBJ1-5): DGGITQSPKYLFRKEGQNVTLSCEQNLNHDAMYWYRQDPGQGLRLIYYSQIVNDFQKGDIAEGYSVSREKKESFPLTVTSAQKNPTAFYLCASSPRNPRGSNQPQHFGDGTRLSIL.

The CDR3 nucleotides read TGTGCCAGCAGTAAAACCGGGACACCCTGGGTTGGCTACACCTTC. As protein: CASSKTGTPWVGYTF. The chain employs TRBV6-5 and TRBJ1-2; possible D gene TRBD1, 6 bases. Germline V lookup: CDR1 MNHEY, CDR2 SVGAGI. This CDR3 has 15 amino acids. V was cut by 5 bases and J by 7 bases, with 20 bases left in between.

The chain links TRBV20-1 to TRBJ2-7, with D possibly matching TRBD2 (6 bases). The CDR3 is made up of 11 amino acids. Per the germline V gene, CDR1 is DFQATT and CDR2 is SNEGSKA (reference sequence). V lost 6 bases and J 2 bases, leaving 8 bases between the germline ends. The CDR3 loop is CSAPGAYEQYF. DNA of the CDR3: TGCAGTGCCCCGGGGGCCTACGAGCAGTACTTC.

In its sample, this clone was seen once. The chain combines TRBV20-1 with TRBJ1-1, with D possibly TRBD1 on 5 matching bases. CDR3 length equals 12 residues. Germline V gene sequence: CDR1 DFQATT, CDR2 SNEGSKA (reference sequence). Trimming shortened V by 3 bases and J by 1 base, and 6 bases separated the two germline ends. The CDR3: CSASRGNTEAFF. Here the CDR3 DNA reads TGCAGTGCTAGTAGGGGGAACACTGAAGCTTTCTTT.

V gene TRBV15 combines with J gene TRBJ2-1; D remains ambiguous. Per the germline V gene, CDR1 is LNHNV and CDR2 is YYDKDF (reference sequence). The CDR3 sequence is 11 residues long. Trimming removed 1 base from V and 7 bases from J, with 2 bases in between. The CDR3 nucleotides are TGTGCCACCAGCAGAGGGAATGAGCAGTTCTTC. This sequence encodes CATSRGNEQFF.